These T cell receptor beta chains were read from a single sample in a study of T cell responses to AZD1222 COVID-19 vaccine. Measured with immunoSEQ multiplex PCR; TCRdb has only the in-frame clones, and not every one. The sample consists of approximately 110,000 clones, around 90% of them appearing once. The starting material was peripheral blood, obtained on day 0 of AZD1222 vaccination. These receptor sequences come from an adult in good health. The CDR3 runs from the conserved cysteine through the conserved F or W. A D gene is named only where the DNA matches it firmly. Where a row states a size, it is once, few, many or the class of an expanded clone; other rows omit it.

CDR3 protein: CASSPGTGDGNSPLHF
CDR3 DNA: TGCGCCAGCAGCCCGGGGACAGGGGACGGGAATTCACCCCTCCACTTT
D gene: TRBD1
V gene: TRBV5-1
J gene: TRBJ1-6
CDR3 length: 16
clone size: NA

CDR3 protein: CASSYAREVDSPLHF
CDR3 DNA: TGTGCCAGCAGTTACGCTAGGGAAGTCGATTCACCCCTCCACTTT
D gene: NA
V gene: TRBV6-5
J gene: TRBJ1-6
CDR3 length: 15
clone size: few

CDR3 protein: CASSPGREPQHF
CDR3 DNA: TGTGCCAGCTCACCAGGCAGGGAGCCCCAGCATTTT
D gene: NA
V gene: TRBV18
J gene: TRBJ1-5
CDR3 length: 12
clone size: once

CDR3 protein: CASSPVLGHPNTEAFF
CDR3 DNA: TGTGCCAGCAGCCCTGTCCTCGGACACCCGAACACTGAAGCTTTCTTT
D gene: NA
V gene: TRBV9
J gene: TRBJ1-1
CDR3 length: 16
clone size: NA

CDR3 protein: CASSPRTGRGTEAFF
CDR3 DNA: TGTGCCAGCTCACCGCGGACAGGCCGGGGTACTGAAGCTTTCTTT
D gene: TRBD1
V gene: TRBV18
J gene: TRBJ1-1
CDR3 length: 15
clone size: NA

CDR3 protein: CSVLPGQGGFNYGYTF
CDR3 DNA: TGCAGCGTTCTTCCGGGACAGGGCGGTTTTAACTATGGCTACACCTTC
D gene: TRBD1
V gene: TRBV29-1
J gene: TRBJ1-2
CDR3 length: 16
clone size: NA

CDR3 protein: CATEDSSQETQYF
CDR3 DNA: TGTGCCACCGAGGACAGTAGTCAAGAGACCCAGTACTTC
D gene: NA
V gene: TRBV24-1
J gene: TRBJ2-5
CDR3 length: 13
clone size: NA

CDR3 protein: CASSLGSGGPRYTDTQYF
CDR3 DNA: TGTGCCAGCAGCTTGGGTAGCGGGGGGCCCCGATACACAGATACGCAGTATTTT
D gene: TRBD2
V gene: TRBV7-9
J gene: TRBJ2-3
CDR3 length: 18
clone size: NA

CDR3 protein: CASSTATGGAGYSPLHF
CDR3 DNA: TGTGCCAGCAGTACGGCGACAGGGGGCGCGGGATATTCACCCCTCCACTTT
D gene: TRBD1
V gene: TRBV27
J gene: TRBJ1-6
CDR3 length: 17
clone size: NA

CDR3 protein: CASSPGTGGVEKLFF
CDR3 DNA: TGTGCCAGCTCACCAGGGACAGGCGGGGTTGAAAAACTGTTTTTT
D gene: TRBD1
V gene: TRBV18
J gene: TRBJ1-4
CDR3 length: 15
clone size: NA

CDR3 protein: CASSDGTLSSEQYF
CDR3 DNA: TGTGCCAGCAGCGACGGGACACTCTCCTCCGAGCAGTACTTC
D gene: NA
V gene: TRBV6-5
J gene: TRBJ2-7
CDR3 length: 14
clone size: NA

CDR3 protein: CASSYGLAGLGWEARNIQYF
CDR3 DNA: TGTGCCAGCAGTTATGGACTAGCGGGGTTAGGGTGGGAGGCGAGAAACATTCAGTACTTC
D gene: TRBD2
V gene: TRBV6-2/TRBV6-3
J gene: TRBJ2-4
CDR3 length: 20
clone size: once

CDR3 protein: CAWSKGTAAYEQYF
CDR3 DNA: TGTGCCTGGAGTAAGGGGACCGCCGCCTACGAGCAGTACTTC
D gene: NA
V gene: TRBV30
J gene: TRBJ2-7
CDR3 length: 14
clone size: once

CDR3 protein: CASSLVGLNTEAFF
CDR3 DNA: TGTGCCAGCAGCTTGGTAGGGCTGAACACTGAAGCTTTCTTT
D gene: NA
V gene: TRBV5-6
J gene: TRBJ1-1
CDR3 length: 14
clone size: NA

CDR3 protein: CASSLHAYNEQFF
CDR3 DNA: TGTGCCAGCAGTCTCCACGCATACAATGAGCAGTTCTTC
D gene: NA
V gene: TRBV6-2/TRBV6-3
J gene: TRBJ2-1
CDR3 length: 13
clone size: NA

CDR3 protein: CAISRDRGPDNSPLHF
CDR3 DNA: TGTGCCATCAGTCGGGACAGGGGACCGGACAATTCACCCCTCCACTTT
D gene: TRBD1
V gene: TRBV10-3
J gene: TRBJ1-6
CDR3 length: 16
clone size: NA

CDR3 protein: CASSQEGGETIYF
CDR3 DNA: TGTGCCAGCAGCCAAGAAGGGGGGGAAACCATATATTTT
D gene: NA
V gene: TRBV3-1/TRBV3-2
J gene: TRBJ1-3
CDR3 length: 13
clone size: NA

CDR3 protein: CASSPWTETQYF
CDR3 DNA: TGTGCCAGCTCACCATGGACAGAGACCCAGTACTTC
D gene: NA
V gene: TRBV18
J gene: TRBJ2-5
CDR3 length: 12
clone size: NA

CDR3 protein: CASSLGLPASGNTIYF
CDR3 DNA: TGTGCCAGCAGCCTTGGACTGCCCGCCTCTGGAAACACCATATATTTT
D gene: NA
V gene: TRBV7-2
J gene: TRBJ1-3
CDR3 length: 16
clone size: NA

CDR3 protein: CASSWGDSLTYEQYF
CDR3 DNA: TGTGCCAGCAGCTGGGGGGACAGCCTGACCTACGAGCAGTACTTC
D gene: NA
V gene: TRBV5-4
J gene: TRBJ2-7
CDR3 length: 15
clone size: NA

CDR3 protein: CAWARDRGISRSSYEQYF
CDR3 DNA: TGTGCCTGGGCACGAGACAGGGGGATCTCGCGGAGCTCCTACGAGCAGTACTTC
D gene: TRBD1
V gene: TRBV30
J gene: TRBJ2-7
CDR3 length: 18
clone size: NA

CDR3 protein: CATQGNRGDEQFF
CDR3 DNA: TGTGCCACCCAAGGGAACAGGGGGGATGAGCAGTTCTTC
D gene: TRBD1
V gene: TRBV19
J gene: TRBJ2-1
CDR3 length: 13
clone size: NA

CDR3 protein: CSASPAETQYF
CDR3 DNA: TGCAGTGCTAGTCCTGCCGAGACCCAGTACTTC
D gene: NA
V gene: TRBV20-1
J gene: TRBJ2-5
CDR3 length: 11
clone size: once

CDR3 protein: CASSMGTGSYGYTF
CDR3 DNA: TGTGCCAGCAGCATGGGGACAGGCAGCTATGGCTACACCTTC
D gene: TRBD1
V gene: TRBV7-9
J gene: TRBJ1-2
CDR3 length: 14
clone size: few